This TCR beta chain stems from a study of molecular identifiers for immune sequencing clone quantification. This clonotype was counted a few times. Its antigen is still unknown. As previously described, bulk TCR libraries were made using listed TCR primers. TCRdb called the PCR reads again in MiXCR, with one record for every CDR3 protein. The table shows 88,000 or so distinct CDR3 sequences, with roughly 21% occurring only once. Points from the study as a whole: Spiked Jurkat TCR RNA equivalent to one cell reportedly surfaced among roughly 1 million naive cells.

With RNA at 10%, 30% or 50%, naive CD8 libraries came from approximately 20,000 to 980,000 sorted cells. Trimming took off 7 bases at V and 5 bases at J, with 18 bases between the two ends. The length of the CDR3 is 14 residues. Germline assignment: CDR1 SGHDT and CDR2 YYEEEE. Source material: naive CD8+ T cells from blood, with Jurkat cell RNA spiked in. Described subset: FACS-sorted CD8+CD4-CCR7+CD45RA+ naive T cells. V gene TRBV5-6 combines with J gene TRBJ1-1; D gene unclear. This receptor was identified in a human donor in good health. Some libraries in this study had Jurkat cell RNA spiked in. CDR3 protein: CASFPNSAITEAFF. CDR3 bases: TGTGCCAGCTTCCCCAACTCCGCGATAACTGAAGCTTTCTTT. Full variable domain (missing parts from reference TRBV5-6 and TRBJ1-1): DAGVTQSPTHLIKTRGQQVTLRCSPKSGHDTVSWYQQALGQGPQFIFQYYEEEERQRGNFPDRFSGHQFPNYSSELNVNALLLGDSALYLCASFPNSAITEAFFGQGTRLTVV.